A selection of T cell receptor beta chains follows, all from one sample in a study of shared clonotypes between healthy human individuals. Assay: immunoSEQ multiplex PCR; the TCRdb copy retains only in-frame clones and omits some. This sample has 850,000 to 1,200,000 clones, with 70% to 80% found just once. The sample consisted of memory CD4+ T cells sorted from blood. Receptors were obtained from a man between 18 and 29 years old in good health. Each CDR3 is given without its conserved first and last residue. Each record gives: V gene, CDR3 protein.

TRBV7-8	ASSFSPGGGAAYEQY
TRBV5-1	ASSLLEGSGYT
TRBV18	ASSLGGNTEAF
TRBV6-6	ASSHGTTNYGYT
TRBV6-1	ASSDSGTGRDTQY
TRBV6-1	ASSVAGVPSGNTIY
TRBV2	ASSQGQGTYGYT
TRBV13	ASSPRGAQETQY
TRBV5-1	ASSPSQGYEQY
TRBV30	AWSERMNTEAF
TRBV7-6	ASTQGGTYNEQF
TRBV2	ASSFSGGSGYT
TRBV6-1	ASRLQGIQETQY
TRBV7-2	ASSSFREQY
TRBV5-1	ASGPNQGSGNTIY
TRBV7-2	ASSLVPGTGNEQY
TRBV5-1	ASSSGQAGGTPETQY
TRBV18	ASSRQAAGELF
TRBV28	ASSSDLYSNQPQH
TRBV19	ASTEGTGNEKLF
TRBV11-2	ASTQGANTEAF
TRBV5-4	ASSPPRRQQNTGELF
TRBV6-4	ASSSTGVGNTIY
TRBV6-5	ASSGDINQPQH
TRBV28	ASRAGVAKNIQY
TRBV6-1	ASSRDRGNQPQH
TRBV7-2	ASSPPGNSGNTIY
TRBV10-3	APGWGTFNQPQH
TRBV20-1	SAMFYGYT
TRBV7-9	ASSLVGNTIY
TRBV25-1	ASRGVGSKQY
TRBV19	ASNLRPGEAQH
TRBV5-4	ASSDRGYGYT
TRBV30	AWGGGYSNQPQH
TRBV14	ASSRQEDTQY
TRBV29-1	SAAGQSTTEAF
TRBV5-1	ASSQNGRGMNTEAF
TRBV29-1	SVGGGANYEQY
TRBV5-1	ASGDTPGYT
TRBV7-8	ASSLMGTSSYEQY
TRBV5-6	ASSLGRVAYNEQF
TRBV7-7	ASSLGEGSAGTQY
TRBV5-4	ASSVTGPRNYEQY
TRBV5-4	ASSLGAGELVEAF
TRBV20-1	SAVYAEQY
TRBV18	ASSPFDSSTNYGYT
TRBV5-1	ASSLTLAGGNTGELF
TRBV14	ASSQDSSGPNTGELF
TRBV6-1	ASSEGQWKPQH
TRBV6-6	ASSYSAGVYEQY
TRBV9	ASSVWAGIGELF
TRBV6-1	ASVDGPRPQH
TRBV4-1	ASSQYSGQINQPQH